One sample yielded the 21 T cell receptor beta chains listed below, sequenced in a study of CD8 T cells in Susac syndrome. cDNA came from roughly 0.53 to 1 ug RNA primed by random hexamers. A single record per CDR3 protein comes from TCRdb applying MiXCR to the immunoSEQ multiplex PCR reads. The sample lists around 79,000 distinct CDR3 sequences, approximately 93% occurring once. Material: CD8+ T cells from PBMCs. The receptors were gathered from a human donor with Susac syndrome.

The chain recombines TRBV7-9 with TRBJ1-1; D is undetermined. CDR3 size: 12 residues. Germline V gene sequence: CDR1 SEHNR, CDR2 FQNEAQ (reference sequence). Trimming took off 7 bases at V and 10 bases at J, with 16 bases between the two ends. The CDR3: CASKGNTEGAFF. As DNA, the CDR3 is TGTGCCAGCAAAGGCAACACTGAGGGAGCTTTCTTT. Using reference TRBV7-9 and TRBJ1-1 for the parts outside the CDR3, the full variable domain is DTGVSQNPRHKITKRGQNVTFRCDPISEHNRLYWYRQTLGQGPEFLTYFQNEAQLEKSRLLSDRFSAERPKGSFSTLEIQRTEQGDSAMYLCASKGNTEGAFFGQGTRLTVV.

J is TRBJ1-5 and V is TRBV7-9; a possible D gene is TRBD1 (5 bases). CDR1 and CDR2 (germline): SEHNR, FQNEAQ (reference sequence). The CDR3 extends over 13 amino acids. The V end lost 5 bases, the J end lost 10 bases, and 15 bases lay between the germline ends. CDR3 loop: CASSLGTTYPQHF. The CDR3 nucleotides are TGTGCCAGCAGCCTCGGGACGACTTATCCCCAGCATTTT.

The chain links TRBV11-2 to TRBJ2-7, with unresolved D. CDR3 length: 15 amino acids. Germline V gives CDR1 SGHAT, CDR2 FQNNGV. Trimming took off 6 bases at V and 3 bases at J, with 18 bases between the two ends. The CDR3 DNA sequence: TGTGCCAGCAGAGTTTGGGCCACTTCCAGCTACGAGCAGTACTTC. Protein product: CASRVWATSSYEQYF.

The CDR3 DNA follows: TGCAGTGCTAGAGTTGGGGGGGAGCTGTTTTTT. As protein: CSARVGGELFF. The genes are TRBV20-1 and TRBJ2-2; D ambiguous. The CDR3 spans 11 residues. Germline CDR1 reads DFQATT; CDR2 reads SNEGSKA (reference sequence). The V and J ends lost 1 base and 8 bases respectively, with 5 bases between them.

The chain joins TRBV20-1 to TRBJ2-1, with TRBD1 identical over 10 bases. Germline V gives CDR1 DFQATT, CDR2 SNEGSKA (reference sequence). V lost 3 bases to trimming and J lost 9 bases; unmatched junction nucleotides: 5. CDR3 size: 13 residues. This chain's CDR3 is CSASSDRGVEQFF. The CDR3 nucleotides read TGCAGTGCTAGTTCGGACAGGGGGGTTGAGCAGTTCTTC.

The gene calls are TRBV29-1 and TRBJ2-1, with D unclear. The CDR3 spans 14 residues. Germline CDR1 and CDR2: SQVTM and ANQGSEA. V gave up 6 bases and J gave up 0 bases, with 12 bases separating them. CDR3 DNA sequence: TGCAGCGTCCCACGGGTTAGCTCCTACAATGAGCAGTTCTTC. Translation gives CSVPRVSSYNEQFF.

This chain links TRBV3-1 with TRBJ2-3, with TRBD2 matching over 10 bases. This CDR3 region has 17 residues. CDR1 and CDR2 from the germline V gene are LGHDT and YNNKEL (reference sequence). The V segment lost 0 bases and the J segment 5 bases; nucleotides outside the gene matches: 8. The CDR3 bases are TGTGCCAGCAGCCAAGAACGCCAGCGGGGGGGCCGAGATACGCAGTATTTT. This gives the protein CASSQERQRGGRDTQYF.

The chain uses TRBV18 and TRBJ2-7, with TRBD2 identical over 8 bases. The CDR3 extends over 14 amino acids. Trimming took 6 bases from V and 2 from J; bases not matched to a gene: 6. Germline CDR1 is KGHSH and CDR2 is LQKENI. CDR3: CASSSGGGPYEQYF. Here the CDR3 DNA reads TGTGCCAGCTCTTCCGGGGGGGGTCCCTACGAGCAGTACTTC.

The CDR3 here is CASTNWGTKNTGELFF. The CDR3 nucleotides read TGTGCCAGCACCAACTGGGGTACAAAGAACACCGGGGAGCTGTTTTTT. The V and J genes are TRBV6-2 or TRBV6-3 and TRBJ2-2; D gene uncertain. V was cut by 7 bases and J by 1 base, with 16 bases left in between. This CDR3 is 16 amino acids long. The germline CDR1 and CDR2 sequences are MNHEY and SVGEGT.

As DNA, the CDR3 is TGTGCCATCAATCAGGGTCGGACTGAAGCTTTCTTT. It is translated as CAINQGRTEAFF. The rearrangement uses TRBV10-3 and TRBJ1-1; the D gene is possibly TRBD1 (5 bases). The ends were cut back, 7 bases at V and 5 bases at J, with 11 bases in the middle. Germline CDR1 reads ENHRY; CDR2 reads SYGVKD. The CDR3 runs to 12 residues.

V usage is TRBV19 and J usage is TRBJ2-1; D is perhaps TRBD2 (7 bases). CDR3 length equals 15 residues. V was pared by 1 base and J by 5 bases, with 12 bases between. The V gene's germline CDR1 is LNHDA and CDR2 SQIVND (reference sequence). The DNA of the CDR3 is TGTGCCAGTAGTATAGGGCGGGGGCCCCACAATGAGCAGTTCTTC. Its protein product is CASSIGRGPHNEQFF.

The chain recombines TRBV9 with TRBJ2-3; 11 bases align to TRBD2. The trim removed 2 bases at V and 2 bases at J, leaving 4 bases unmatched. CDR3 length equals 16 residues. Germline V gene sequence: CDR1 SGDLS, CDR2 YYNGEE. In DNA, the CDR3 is TGTGCCAGCAGCGTTCGACTAGCGGGGTCCACAGATACGCAGTATTTT. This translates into CASSVRLAGSTDTQYF.

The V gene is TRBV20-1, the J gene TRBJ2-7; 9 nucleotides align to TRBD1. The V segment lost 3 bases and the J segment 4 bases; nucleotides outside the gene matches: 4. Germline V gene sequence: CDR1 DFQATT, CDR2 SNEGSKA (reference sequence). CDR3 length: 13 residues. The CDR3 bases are TGCAGTGCTAGGGGGGACAGGGAATACGAGCAGTACTTC. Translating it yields CSARGDREYEQYF.

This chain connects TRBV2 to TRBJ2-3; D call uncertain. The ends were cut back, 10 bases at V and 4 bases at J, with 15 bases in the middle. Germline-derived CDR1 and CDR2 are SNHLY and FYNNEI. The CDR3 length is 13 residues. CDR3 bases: TGTGCCATCCCCGGTGTGTCTCCAGATACGCAGTATTTT. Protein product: CAIPGVSPDTQYF.

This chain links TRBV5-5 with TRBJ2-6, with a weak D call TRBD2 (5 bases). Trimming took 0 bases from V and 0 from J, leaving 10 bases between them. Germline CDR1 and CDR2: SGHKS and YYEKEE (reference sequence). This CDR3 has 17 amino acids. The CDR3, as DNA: TGTGCCAGCAGCTTGGCAAGCGGAGTCTCTGGGGCCAACGTCCTGACTTTC. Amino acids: CASSLASGVSGANVLTF.

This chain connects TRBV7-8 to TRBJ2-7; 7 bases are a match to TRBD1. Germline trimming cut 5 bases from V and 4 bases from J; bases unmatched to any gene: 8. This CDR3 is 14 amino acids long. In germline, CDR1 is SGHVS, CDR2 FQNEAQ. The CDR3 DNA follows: TGTGCCAGCAGCCCCGACAGGGTGATGTACGAGCAGTACTTC. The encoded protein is CASSPDRVMYEQYF.

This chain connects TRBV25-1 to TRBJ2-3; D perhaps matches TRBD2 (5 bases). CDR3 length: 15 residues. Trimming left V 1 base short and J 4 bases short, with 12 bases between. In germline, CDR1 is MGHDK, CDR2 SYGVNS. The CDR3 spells CASSESGEGPDTQYF. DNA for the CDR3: TGTGCCAGCAGTGAATCAGGAGAGGGTCCAGATACGCAGTATTTT.

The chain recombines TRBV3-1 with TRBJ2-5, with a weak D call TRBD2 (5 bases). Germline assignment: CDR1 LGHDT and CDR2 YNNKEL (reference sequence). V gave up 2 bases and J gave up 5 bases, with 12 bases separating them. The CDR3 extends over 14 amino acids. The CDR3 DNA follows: TGTGCCAGCAGCCAACCGGGCCGAGGGGAGACCCAGTACTTC. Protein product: CASSQPGRGETQYF.

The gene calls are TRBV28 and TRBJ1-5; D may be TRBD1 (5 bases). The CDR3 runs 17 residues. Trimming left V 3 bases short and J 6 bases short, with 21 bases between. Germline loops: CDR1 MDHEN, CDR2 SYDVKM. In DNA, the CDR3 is TGTGCCAGCAGTTTCCTCTCTGACAAACAAAGGGGTCAGCCCCAGCATTTT. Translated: CASSFLSDKQRGQPQHF.

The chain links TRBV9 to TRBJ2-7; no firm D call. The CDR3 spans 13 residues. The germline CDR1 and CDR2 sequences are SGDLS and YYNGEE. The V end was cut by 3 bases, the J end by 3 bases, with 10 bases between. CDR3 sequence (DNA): TGTGCCAGCAGCGAGGGTCGGAACTACGAGCAGTACTTC. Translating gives CASSEGRNYEQYF. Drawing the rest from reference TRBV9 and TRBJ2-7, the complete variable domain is DSGVTQTPKHLITATGQRVTLRCSPRSGDLSVYWYQQSLDQGLQFLIQYYNGEERAKGNILERFSAQQFPDLHSELNLSSLELGDSALYFCASSEGRNYEQYFGPGTRLTVT.

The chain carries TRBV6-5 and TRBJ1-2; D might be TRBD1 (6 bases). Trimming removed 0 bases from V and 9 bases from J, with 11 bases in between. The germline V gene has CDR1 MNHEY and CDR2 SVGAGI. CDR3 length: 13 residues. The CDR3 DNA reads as TGTGCCAGCAGTTACTCGACGGGGGGCCGCTACACCTTC. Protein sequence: CASSYSTGGRYTF.